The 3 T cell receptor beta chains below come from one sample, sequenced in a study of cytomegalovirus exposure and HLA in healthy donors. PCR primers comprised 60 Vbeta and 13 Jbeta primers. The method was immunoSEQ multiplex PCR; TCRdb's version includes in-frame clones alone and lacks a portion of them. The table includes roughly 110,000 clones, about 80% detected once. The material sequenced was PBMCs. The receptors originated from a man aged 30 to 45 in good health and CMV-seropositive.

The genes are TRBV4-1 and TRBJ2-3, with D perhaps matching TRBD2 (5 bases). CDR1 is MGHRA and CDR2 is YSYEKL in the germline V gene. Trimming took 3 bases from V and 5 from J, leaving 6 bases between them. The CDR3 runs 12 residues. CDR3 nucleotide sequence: TGCGCCAGCAGCCAGGCGGGAGATACGCAGTATTTT. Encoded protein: CASSQAGDTQYF.

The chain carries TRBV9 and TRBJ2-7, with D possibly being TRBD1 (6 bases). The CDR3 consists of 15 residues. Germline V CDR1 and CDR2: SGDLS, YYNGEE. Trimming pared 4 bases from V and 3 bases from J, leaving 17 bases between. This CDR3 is CASSRTQGHYYEQYF. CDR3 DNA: TGTGCCAGCAGCCGAACCCAGGGACATTACTACGAGCAGTACTTC.

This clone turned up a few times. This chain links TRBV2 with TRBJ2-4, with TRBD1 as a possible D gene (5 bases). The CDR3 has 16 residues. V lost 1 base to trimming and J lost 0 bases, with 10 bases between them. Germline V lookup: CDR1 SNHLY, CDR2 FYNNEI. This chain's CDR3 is CASSEETALAKNIQYF. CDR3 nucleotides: TGTGCCAGCAGTGAAGAGACAGCCCTAGCCAAAAACATTCAGTACTTC.